This T cell receptor (beta chain) was recovered during a study of CD8+ T cells in alopecia areata. As for the study in general: Scoring treated patients' severity relied on the percentage of scalp area affected.

Turning to this clone: Its antigen is currently unknown.

As the sequencing template, cDNA was produced by extracting RNA and reverse transcribing it. Clones were read by immunoSEQ multiplex PCR, and TCRdb kept only the in-frame ones, dropping some. The sample has fewer than 250,000 clones, more than 30% seen once. Germline V gene sequence: CDR1 GTSNPN, CDR2 SVGIG (reference sequence). The V end was cut by 3 bases, the J end by 2 bases, with 11 bases between. The CDR3 runs 14 residues. Treatment here: oral pan-JAK inhibitor, 5-10 mg twice daily. General study results and limits: Expanded CD8+ clones among the top 100, and scalp clonality, were significantly decreased by tofacitinib.

This clonotype was sampled from a human donor with alopecia areata. The sample in question was CD4+ T cells sorted from blood, obtained between weeks 30 and 35, from a patient treated with tofacitinib. This chain joins TRBV30 and TRBJ1-5, with D possibly TRBD1 on 5 matching bases. Written as DNA, the CDR3 is TGTGCCTGGAGACAGGCTGGTGGCAATCAGCCCCAGCATTTT. It encodes CAWRQAGGNQPQHF.